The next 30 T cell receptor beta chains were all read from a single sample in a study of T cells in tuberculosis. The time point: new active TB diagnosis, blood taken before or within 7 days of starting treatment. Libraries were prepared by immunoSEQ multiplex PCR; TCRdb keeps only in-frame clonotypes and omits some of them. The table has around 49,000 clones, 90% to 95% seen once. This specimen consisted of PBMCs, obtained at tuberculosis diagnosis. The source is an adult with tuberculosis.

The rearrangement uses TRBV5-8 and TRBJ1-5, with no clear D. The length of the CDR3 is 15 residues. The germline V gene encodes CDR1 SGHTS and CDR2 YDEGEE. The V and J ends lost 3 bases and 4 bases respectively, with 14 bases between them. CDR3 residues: CASSWNSGRNQPQHF. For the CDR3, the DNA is TGTGCCAGCAGCTGGAACTCAGGTCGGAATCAGCCCCAGCATTTT. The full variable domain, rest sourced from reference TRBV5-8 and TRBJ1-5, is EAGVTQSPTHLIKTRGQQATLRCSPISGHTSVYWYQQALGLGLQFLLWYDEGEERNRGNFPPRFSGRQFPNYSSELNVNALELEDSALYLCASSWNSGRNQPQHFGDGTRLSIL.

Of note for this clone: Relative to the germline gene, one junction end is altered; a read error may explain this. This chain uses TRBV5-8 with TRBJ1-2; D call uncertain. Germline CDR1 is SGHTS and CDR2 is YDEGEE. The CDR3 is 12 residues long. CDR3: CASISPNYGYIF. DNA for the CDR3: TGTGCCAGCATATCGCCTAACTATGGCTACATCTTC.

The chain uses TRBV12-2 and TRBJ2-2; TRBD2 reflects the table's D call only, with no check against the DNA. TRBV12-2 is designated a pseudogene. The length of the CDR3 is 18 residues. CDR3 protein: CASRAKTGTSGTTGELFF. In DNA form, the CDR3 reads TGTGCAAGTCGCGCAAAAACCGGGACTAGCGGGACTACCGGGGAGCTGTTTTTT.

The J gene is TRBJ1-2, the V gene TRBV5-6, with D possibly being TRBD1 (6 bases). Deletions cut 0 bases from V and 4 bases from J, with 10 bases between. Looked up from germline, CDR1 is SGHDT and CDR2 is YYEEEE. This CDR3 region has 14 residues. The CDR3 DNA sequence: TGTGCCAGCAGCTTGGGACAGGCGGTCTATGGCTACACCTTC. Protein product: CASSLGQAVYGYTF.

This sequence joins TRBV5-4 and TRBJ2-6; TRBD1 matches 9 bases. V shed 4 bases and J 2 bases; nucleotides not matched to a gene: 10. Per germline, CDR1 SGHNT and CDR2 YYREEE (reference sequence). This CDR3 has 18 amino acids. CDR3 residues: CASSKVPGQGTGANVLTF. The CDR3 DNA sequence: TGTGCCAGCAGCAAAGTCCCGGGACAGGGAACTGGGGCCAACGTCCTGACTTTC. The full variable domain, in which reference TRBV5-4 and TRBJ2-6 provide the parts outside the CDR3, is ETGVTQSPTHLIKTRGQQVTLRCSSQSGHNTVSWYQQALGQGPQFIFQYYREEENGRGNFPPRFSGLQFPNYSSELNVNALELDDSALYLCASSKVPGQGTGANVLTFGAGSRLTVL.

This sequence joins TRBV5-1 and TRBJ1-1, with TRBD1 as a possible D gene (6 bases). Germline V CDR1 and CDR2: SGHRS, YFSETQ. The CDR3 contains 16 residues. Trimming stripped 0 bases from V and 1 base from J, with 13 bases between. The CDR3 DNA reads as TGCGCCAGCAGCTTGGTCCAACAGGGCTGGAACACTGAAGCTTTCTTT. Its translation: CASSLVQQGWNTEAFF.

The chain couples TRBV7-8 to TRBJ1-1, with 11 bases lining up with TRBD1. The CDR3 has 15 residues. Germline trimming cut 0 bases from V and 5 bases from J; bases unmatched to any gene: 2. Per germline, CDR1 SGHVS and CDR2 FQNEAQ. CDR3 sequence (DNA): TGTGCCAGCAGCTTAGCCGGGACAGGGGGTACTGAAGCTTTCTTT. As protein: CASSLAGTGGTEAFF.

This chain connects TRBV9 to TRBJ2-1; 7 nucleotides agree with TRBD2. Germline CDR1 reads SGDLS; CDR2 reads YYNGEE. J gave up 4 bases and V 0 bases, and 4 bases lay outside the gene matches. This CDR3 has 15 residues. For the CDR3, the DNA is TGTGCCAGCAGCGTAGTAGGTAGCGGGTACAATGAGCAGTTCTTC. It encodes CASSVVGSGYNEQFF.

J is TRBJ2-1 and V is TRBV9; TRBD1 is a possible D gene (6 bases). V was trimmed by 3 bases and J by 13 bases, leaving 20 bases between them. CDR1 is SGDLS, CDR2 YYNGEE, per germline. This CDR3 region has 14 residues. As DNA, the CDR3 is TGTGCCAGCAGCGGCAATACCGGACAGCTTGGTCAGTTCTTC. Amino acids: CASSGNTGQLGQFF.

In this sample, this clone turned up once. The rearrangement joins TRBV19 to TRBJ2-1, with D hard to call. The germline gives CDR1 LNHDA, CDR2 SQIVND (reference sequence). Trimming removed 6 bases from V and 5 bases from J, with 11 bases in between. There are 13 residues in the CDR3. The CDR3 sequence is CASSDKVNNEQFF. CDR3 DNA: TGTGCCAGTAGCGACAAGGTGAACAATGAGCAGTTCTTC.

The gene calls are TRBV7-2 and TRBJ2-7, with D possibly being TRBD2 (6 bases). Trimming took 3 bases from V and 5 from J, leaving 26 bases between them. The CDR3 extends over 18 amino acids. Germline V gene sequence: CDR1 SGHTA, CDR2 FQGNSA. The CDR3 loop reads CASSFSGYLGGGSHEQYF. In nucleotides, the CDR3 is TGTGCCAGCAGCTTTAGCGGTTACCTCGGAGGAGGGTCCCACGAGCAGTACTTC.

CDR3 DNA sequence: TGTGCCAGCAGCTTAGACGGCGGGAGGGCCTCGAGGGAGCAGTACTTC. Translation: CASSLDGGRASREQYF. The genes are TRBV7-9 and TRBJ2-7; 9 nucleotides align to TRBD2. The germline V gene has CDR1 SEHNR and CDR2 FQNEAQ (reference sequence). The CDR3 length is 16 residues. Losses at the gene ends were 1 base for V and 7 bases for J; bases not matched to a gene: 11.

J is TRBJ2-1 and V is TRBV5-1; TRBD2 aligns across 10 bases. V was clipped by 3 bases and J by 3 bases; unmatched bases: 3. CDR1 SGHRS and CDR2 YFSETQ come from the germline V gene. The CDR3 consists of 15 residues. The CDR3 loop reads CASSSLAGRYNEQFF. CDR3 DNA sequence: TGCGCCAGCAGCTCACTAGCGGGACGCTACAATGAGCAGTTCTTC.

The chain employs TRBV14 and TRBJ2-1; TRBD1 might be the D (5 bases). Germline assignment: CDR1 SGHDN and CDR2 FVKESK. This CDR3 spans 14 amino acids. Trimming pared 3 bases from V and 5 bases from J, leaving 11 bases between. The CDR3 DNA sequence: TGTGCCAGCAGCCATATCATGGGGCACAATGAGCAGTTCTTC. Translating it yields CASSHIMGHNEQFF. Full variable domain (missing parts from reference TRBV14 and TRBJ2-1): EAGVTQFPSHSVIEKGQTVTLRCDPISGHDNLYWYRRVMGKEIKFLLHFVKESKQDESGMPNNRFLAERTGGTYSTLKVQPAELEDSGVYFCASSHIMGHNEQFFGPGTRLTVL.

The CDR3 protein is CASSYDQGATYEQYF. CDR3 in DNA: TGTGCCAGCAGCTATGATCAGGGGGCAACCTACGAGCAGTACTTC. J is TRBJ2-7 and V is TRBV5-4; TRBD1 aligns across 8 bases. CDR3 length: 15 amino acids. V lost 3 bases to trimming and J lost 2 bases; unmatched junction nucleotides: 7. CDR1 and CDR2 (germline): SGHNT, YYREEE (reference sequence).

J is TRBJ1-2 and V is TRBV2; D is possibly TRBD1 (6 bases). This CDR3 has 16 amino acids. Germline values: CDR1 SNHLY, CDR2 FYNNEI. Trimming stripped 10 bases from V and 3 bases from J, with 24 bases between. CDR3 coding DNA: TGTGCCACAGAAGGGGAGGGAGGGGGTAGGGACTATGGCTACACCTTC. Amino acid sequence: CATEGEGGGRDYGYTF. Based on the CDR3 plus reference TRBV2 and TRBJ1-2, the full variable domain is EPEVTQTPSHQVTQMGQEVILRCVPISNHLYFYWYRQILGQKVEFLVSFYNNEISEKSEIFDDQFSVERPDGSNFTLKIRSTKLEDSAMYFCATEGEGGGRDYGYTFGSGTRLTVV.

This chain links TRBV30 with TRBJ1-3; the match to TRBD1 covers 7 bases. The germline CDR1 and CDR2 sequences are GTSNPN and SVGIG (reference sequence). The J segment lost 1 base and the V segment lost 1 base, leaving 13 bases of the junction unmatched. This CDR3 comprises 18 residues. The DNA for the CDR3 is TGTGCCTGGAGTGACCCTCACGAACAGGGGTTTTCTGGAAACACCATATATTTT. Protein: CAWSDPHEQGFSGNTIYF.

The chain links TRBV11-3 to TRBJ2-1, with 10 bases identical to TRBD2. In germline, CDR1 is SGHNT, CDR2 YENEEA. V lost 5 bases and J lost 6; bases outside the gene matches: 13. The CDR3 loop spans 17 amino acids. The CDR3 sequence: CASSLDARLAGANEQFF. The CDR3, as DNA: TGTGCCAGCAGCCTCGATGCTAGACTAGCGGGCGCCAATGAGCAGTTCTTC.

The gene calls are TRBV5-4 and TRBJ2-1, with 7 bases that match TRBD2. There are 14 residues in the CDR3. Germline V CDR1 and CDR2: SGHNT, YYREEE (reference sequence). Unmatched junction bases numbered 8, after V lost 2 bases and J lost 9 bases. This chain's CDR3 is CASSFGGGLGEQFF. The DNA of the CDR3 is TGTGCCAGCAGCTTCGGGGGAGGGCTTGGTGAGCAGTTCTTC.

The CDR3 here is CASSDPTQVRGYADTQYF. The CDR3 nucleotides read TGCGCCAGCAGTGACCCAACCCAGGTCAGGGGTTATGCAGATACGCAGTATTTT. V gene TRBV10-1 combines with J gene TRBJ2-3; perhaps TRBD1 as D (6 bases). The CDR3 sequence is 18 residues long. CDR1 is WNHNN and CDR2 is SYGVQD in the germline V gene (reference sequence). V was clipped by 3 bases and J by 4 bases, with 23 bases between them.

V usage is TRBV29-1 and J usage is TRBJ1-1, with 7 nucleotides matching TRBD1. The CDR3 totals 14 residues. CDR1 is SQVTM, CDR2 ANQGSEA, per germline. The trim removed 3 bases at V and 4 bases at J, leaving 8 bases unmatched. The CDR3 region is CSVDWRGLTTEAFF. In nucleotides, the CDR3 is TGCAGCGTTGATTGGAGGGGGCTGACCACTGAAGCTTTCTTT.

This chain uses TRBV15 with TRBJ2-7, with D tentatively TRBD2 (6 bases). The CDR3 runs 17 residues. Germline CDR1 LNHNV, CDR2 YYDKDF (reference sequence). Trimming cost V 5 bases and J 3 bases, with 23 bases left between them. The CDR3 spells CATSLSGRGVGSYEQYF. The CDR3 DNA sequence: TGTGCCACCAGCTTATCGGGTAGAGGTGTCGGGAGCTACGAGCAGTACTTC.

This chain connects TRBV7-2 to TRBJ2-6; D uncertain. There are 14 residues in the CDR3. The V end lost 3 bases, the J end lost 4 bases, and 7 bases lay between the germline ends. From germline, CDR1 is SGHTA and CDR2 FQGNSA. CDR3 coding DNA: TGTGCCAGCAGCTTGGGCGAGGGGGCCAACGTCCTGACTTTC. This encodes CASSLGEGANVLTF.

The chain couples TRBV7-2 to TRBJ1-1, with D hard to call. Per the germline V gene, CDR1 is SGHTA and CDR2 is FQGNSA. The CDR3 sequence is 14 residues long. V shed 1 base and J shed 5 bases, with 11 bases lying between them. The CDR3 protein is CASSLGLGVTEAFF. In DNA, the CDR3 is TGTGCCAGCAGCTTAGGGCTGGGCGTTACTGAAGCTTTCTTT.

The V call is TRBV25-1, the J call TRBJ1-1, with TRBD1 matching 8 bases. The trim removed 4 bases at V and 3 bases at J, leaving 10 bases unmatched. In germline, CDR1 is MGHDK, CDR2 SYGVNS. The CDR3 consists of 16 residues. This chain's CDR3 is CASSGPGQGFHTEAFF. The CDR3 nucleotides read TGTGCCAGCAGTGGCCCCGGACAGGGATTCCACACTGAAGCTTTCTTT.

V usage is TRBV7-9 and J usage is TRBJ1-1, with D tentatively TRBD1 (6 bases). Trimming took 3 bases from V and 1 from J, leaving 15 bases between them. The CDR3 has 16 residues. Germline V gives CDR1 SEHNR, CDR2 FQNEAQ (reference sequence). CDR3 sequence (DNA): TGTGCCAGCAGCTTTTTACAGGGACGCGGGAACACTGAAGCTTTCTTT. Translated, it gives CASSFLQGRGNTEAFF.

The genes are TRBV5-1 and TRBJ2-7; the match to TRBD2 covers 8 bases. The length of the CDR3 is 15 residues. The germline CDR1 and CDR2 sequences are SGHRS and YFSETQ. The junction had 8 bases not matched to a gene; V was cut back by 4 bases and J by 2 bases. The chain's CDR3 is CASSPPSGRAYEQYF. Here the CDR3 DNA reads TGCGCCAGCAGCCCACCAAGCGGGAGAGCCTACGAGCAGTACTTC.

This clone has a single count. CDR3: CAWSPGQIATNEKLFF. The CDR3 DNA reads as TGTGCCTGGAGCCCGGGACAGATTGCAACTAATGAAAAACTGTTTTTT. The chain employs TRBV30 and TRBJ1-4, with 7 bases matching TRBD1. With V trimmed by 3 bases and J by 0 bases, 7 bases remained unmatched. The germline V gene encodes CDR1 GTSNPN and CDR2 SVGIG (reference sequence). The length of the CDR3 is 16 residues.

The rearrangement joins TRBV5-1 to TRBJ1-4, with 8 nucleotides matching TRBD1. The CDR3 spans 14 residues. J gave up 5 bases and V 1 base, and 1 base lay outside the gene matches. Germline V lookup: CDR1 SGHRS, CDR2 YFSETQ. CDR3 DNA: TGCGCCAGCAGCTTGACAGGGGGAAATGAAAAACTGTTTTTT. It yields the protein CASSLTGGNEKLFF. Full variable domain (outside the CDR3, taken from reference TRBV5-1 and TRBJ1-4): KAGVTQTPRYLIKTRGQQVTLSCSPISGHRSVSWYQQTPGQGLQFLFEYFSETQRNKGNFPGRFSGRQFSNSRSEMNVSTLELGDSALYLCASSLTGGNEKLFFGSGTQLSVL.

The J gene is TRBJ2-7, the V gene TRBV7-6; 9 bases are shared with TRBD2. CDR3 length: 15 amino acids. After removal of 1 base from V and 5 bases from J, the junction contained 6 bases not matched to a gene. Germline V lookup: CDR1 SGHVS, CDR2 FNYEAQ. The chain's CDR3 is CASSLGAGGPDEQYF. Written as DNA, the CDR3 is TGTGCCAGCAGCTTAGGGGCGGGAGGGCCCGACGAGCAGTACTTC.